This T cell receptor beta chain is drawn from a study of beta chain features in type 1 diabetes. There are 13 residues in the CDR3. After removal of 5 bases from V and 5 bases from J, the junction contained 5 bases not matched to a gene. Germline V gives CDR1 SGHTA, CDR2 FQGNSA. Findings and limits, study-wide: When Type 1 diabetes patients were examined, their TCRB CDR3s proved moderately but significantly shorter in all four CD4+ subsets. An over-representation of cells with high TCR expression could result from cDNA sequencing.

Isolation of CD4+ naive, central memory, regulatory and stem cell-like memory cells was achieved by sorting via CD45RO/CCR7/CD25/CD127/CD95/CD27. Once sorted, every population was more than 98% pure. Every bit of the isolated RNA underwent reverse transcription, so sequencing read expressed TCRB transcripts. The method was immunoSEQ multiplex PCR; TCRdb's version includes in-frame clones alone and lacks a portion of them. The sample consists of about 240,000 clones, about 14% of them appearing once. This clone has just a few counts. Its antigen is unknown. The specimen sequenced was naive CD4+ T cells from blood. The clonotype was recovered from a man aged 30 to 45 with type 1 diabetes. The V call is TRBV7-2, the J call TRBJ2-7; 8 bases align to TRBD1. The CDR3, as DNA: TGTGCCAGCAGCCCGGGACAGGTTAACGAGCAGTACTTC. Translating it yields CASSPGQVNEQYF.